The rows below give T cell receptor beta chains drawn from one sample of a study of T cell changes during pregnancy in multiple sclerosis. Only in-frame clones appear in the TCRdb table, and some are missing; sequencing was by immunoSEQ multiplex PCR. The sample carries tens of thousands of clones, more than 85% recorded once. This material consisted of peripheral blood, taken before pregnancy. The receptors originated from a female donor with multiple sclerosis, enrolled in a pregnancy study. CDR3s include the opening cysteine and the closing phenylalanine or tryptophan. The order of the fields is V gene, clone size, J gene, D gene, CDR3 DNA, CDR3 protein. A D gene is named only where the DNA matches it firmly. Expanded clones get a size class; other rows say once, few or many, or leave the size out.

TRBV11-3	-	TRBJ2-7	-	TGTGCCAGCAGCTTAGGCCCTAGGGGCGAGCAGTACTTC	CASSLGPRGEQYF
TRBV27	-	TRBJ2-7	-	TGTGCCAGCAGTTTTGGCGGGGCTACCTACGAGCAGTACTTC	CASSFGGATYEQYF
TRBV7-9	-	TRBJ1-2	TRBD1	TGTGCCAGCAGCTTGGGATCTCGGGCAGGGGGATCGAAGGGCTACACCTTC	CASSLGSRAGGSKGYTF
TRBV29-1	once	TRBJ2-3	-	TGCAGCGTTGTTGGCCCCGATCCGCAGTATTTT	CSVVGPDPQYF
TRBV7-8	-	TRBJ2-1	-	TGTGCCAGCAGCTTAGTGTGGAGGGCCACGAGGAATGAGCAGTTCTTC	CASSLVWRATRNEQFF
TRBV27	-	TRBJ2-7	-	TGTGCCAGCAGTTTAGGGACTCGCACCTACGAGCAGTACTTC	CASSLGTRTYEQYF
TRBV7-6	-	TRBJ1-2	TRBD1	TGTGCCAGCTCGGGACAGGGGTATGGCTACACCTTC	CASSGQGYGYTF
TRBV7-2	-	TRBJ2-7	TRBD2	TGTGCCAGCAGCCATGCGGGAGGACCGTCCTACGAGCAGTACTTC	CASSHAGGPSYEQYF
TRBV4-2	-	TRBJ2-3	-	TGTGCCAGCAGCCAAGCACGACAAGCAGATACGCAGTATTTT	CASSQARQADTQYF
TRBV27	few	TRBJ1-5	-	TGTGCCAGCAGTTTTCCAGATCAGCCCCAGCATTTT	CASSFPDQPQHF
TRBV27	-	TRBJ2-3	TRBD1	TGTGCCAGCAGTTTTGACAGGGGCCTCACAGATACGCAGTATTTT	CASSFDRGLTDTQYF
TRBV19	few	TRBJ1-5	-	TGTGCCAGTAGGAACAGGGACCAGCCCCAGCATTTT	CASRNRDQPQHF
TRBV29-1	-	TRBJ1-1	TRBD1	TGCAGCGTTTGGGTCGGACTTCGGGACAGGGGGCGTACTGAAGCTTTCTTT	CSVWVGLRDRGRTEAFF
TRBV5-8	-	TRBJ2-1	TRBD2	TGTGCCAGCAGCTCCGGGACTAGCGGGGGGGATGAGCAGTTCTTC	CASSSGTSGGDEQFF
TRBV6-1	-	TRBJ1-5	TRBD1	TGTGCCAGCAGTGAGACTACAGGGGGGAACAATCAGCCCCAGCATTTT	CASSETTGGNNQPQHF
TRBV30	-	TRBJ1-5	-	TGTGCCTGGAGTGTTAGGGGTTACGGCAATCAGCCCCAGCATTTT	CAWSVRGYGNQPQHF
TRBV30	-	TRBJ1-2	TRBD1	TGTGCCTGGAGGATGACAGGGGGGGGGATATATGGCTACACCTTC	CAWRMTGGGIYGYTF
TRBV29-1	-	TRBJ1-1	TRBD1	TGCAGCGTTGTGGGACAGGGGGCCACTGAAGCTTTCTTT	CSVVGQGATEAFF
TRBV5-6	once	TRBJ1-1	-	TGTGCCAGCAGCTCTTCTTTTAGGAGTGAAGCTTTCTTT	CASSSSFRSEAFF
TRBV7-2	-	TRBJ2-1	-	TGTGCCAGCAGCTTTCCAAGACTAGGAGCTTACAATGAGCAGTTCTTC	CASSFPRLGAYNEQFF
TRBV7-9	once	TRBJ1-1	-	TGTGCCAGCAGCATCCGGAACACTGAAGCTTTCTTT	CASSIRNTEAFF
TRBV6-1	-	TRBJ1-2	-	TGTGCCACCAAGCCCGGGGTTGGGTATGGCTACACCTTC	CATKPGVGYGYTF
TRBV7-8	-	TRBJ1-1	-	TGTGCCAGCAGCCTATGGGGGGAGATGAGAACAAGGACTGAAGCTTTCTTT	CASSLWGEMRTRTEAFF
TRBV2	-	TRBJ2-3	TRBD2	TGTGCCAGCAGTGTACCTAGCGGGAGTGTCACAGATACGCAGTATTTT	CASSVPSGSVTDTQYF
TRBV29-1	-	TRBJ2-5	TRBD2	TGCAGCGGCGGGGGGCAGCAAGAGACCCAGTACTTC	CSGGGQQETQYF